Below, 20 T cell receptor beta chains from the same sample are listed, as sequenced in a study of control samples from healthy donors and cancer patients. The method was immunoSEQ multiplex PCR; TCRdb's version includes in-frame clones alone and lacks a portion of them. The data hold roughly 160,000 clones, with around 88% observed a single time. The sample was blood. The receptors here all came from a woman aged 25-40 years in good health.

This sequence joins TRBV2 and TRBJ2-3; TRBD2 agrees at 15 bases. J lost 4 bases, V lost 6 bases, and 11 bases had no gene match. CDR3 length: 18 amino acids. Germline V gene lookup returns CDR1 SNHLY and CDR2 FYNNEI. The CDR3 loop is CASSARGLAGGPSDTQYF. CDR3 nucleotides: TGTGCCAGCAGCGCGAGAGGACTAGCGGGAGGGCCGTCAGATACGCAGTATTTT.

For the CDR3, the DNA is TGCGCCAGCAGCTTGCGAGGGATCATCAGCACAGATACGCAGTATTTT. Protein: CASSLRGIISTDTQYF. This sequence joins TRBV5-1 and TRBJ2-3, with D perhaps matching TRBD2 (5 bases). Trimming took off 1 base at V and 0 bases at J, with 12 bases between the two ends. The CDR3 runs 16 residues. Germline CDR1 reads SGHRS; CDR2 reads YFSETQ. Full variable domain (outside the CDR3, taken from reference TRBV5-1 and TRBJ2-3): KAGVTQTPRYLIKTRGQQVTLSCSPISGHRSVSWYQQTPGQGLQFLFEYFSETQRNKGNFPGRFSGRQFSNSRSEMNVSTLELGDSALYLCASSLRGIISTDTQYFGPGTRLTVL.

The chain links TRBV7-9 to TRBJ2-3; 8 nucleotides agree with TRBD1. Germline trimming cut 4 bases from V and 1 base from J; bases unmatched to any gene: 4. The CDR3 runs to 15 residues. CDR1 and CDR2 (germline): SEHNR, FQNEAQ (reference sequence). The CDR3 DNA sequence: TGTGCCAGCAGCTGGACAGGGAGAGGCACAGATACGCAGTATTTT. Translation gives CASSWTGRGTDTQYF. The complete variable domain, with remaining parts taken from reference TRBV7-9 and TRBJ2-3, reads DTGVSQNPRHKITKRGQNVTFRCDPISEHNRLYWYRQTLGQGPEFLTYFQNEAQLEKSRLLSDRFSAERPKGSFSTLEIQRTEQGDSAMYLCASSWTGRGTDTQYFGPGTRLTVL.

The rearrangement links TRBV11-2 to TRBJ2-3; the match to TRBD1 covers 7 bases. Trimming took 2 bases from V and 4 from J; bases not matched to a gene: 6. The CDR3 contains 15 residues. The germline V gene has CDR1 SGHAT and CDR2 FQNNGV. DNA for the CDR3: TGTGCCAGCAGCTTAACCAGGGGGATCTCAGATACGCAGTATTTT. This translates into CASSLTRGISDTQYF. Variable domain in full (rest from reference TRBV11-2 and TRBJ2-3): EAGVAQSPRYKIIEKRQSVAFWCNPISGHATLYWYQQILGQGPKLLIQFQNNGVVDDSQLPKDRFSAERLKGVDSTLKIQPAKLEDSAVYLCASSLTRGISDTQYFGPGTRLTVL.

The chain has TRBV7-8 and TRBJ2-3; TRBD1 might be the D (6 bases). This CDR3 is built from 14 residues. Germline CDR1 is SGHVS and CDR2 is FQNEAQ. V was trimmed by 5 bases and J by 2 bases, leaving 11 bases between them. The CDR3 is CASSKDRHTDTQYF. The CDR3 coding sequence is TGTGCCAGCAGCAAAGACAGGCACACAGATACGCAGTATTTT.

The chain employs TRBV11-2 and TRBJ2-1; tentatively, D is TRBD1 or TRBD2 (6 bases each). The CDR3 has 12 amino acids. The germline gives CDR1 SGHAT, CDR2 FQNNGV. Trimming took 7 bases from V and 9 from J, leaving 13 bases between them. CDR3 DNA sequence: TGTGCCAGCACCCCGGGGGCTGGTGAGCAGTTCTTC. This encodes CASTPGAGEQFF.

This clone was picked up many times. This rearrangement joins TRBV10-3 to TRBJ2-2; TRBD2 is a possible D gene (6 bases). From germline, CDR1 is ENHRY and CDR2 SYGVKD. CDR3 length: 16 residues. V lost 0 bases to trimming and J lost 1 base, with 9 bases between them. This chain's CDR3 is CAISESGEENTGELFF. CDR3 sequence (DNA): TGTGCCATCAGTGAGTCTGGGGAGGAGAACACCGGGGAGCTGTTTTTT.

The chain carries TRBV3-1 (or the pseudogene TRBV3-2) and TRBJ1-2; TRBD1 matches at 7 bases. This CDR3 is 15 amino acids long. CDR1 is LGHDT and CDR2 is YNNKEL in the germline V gene (reference sequence). V lost 0 bases and J lost 6; bases outside the gene matches: 7. As DNA, the CDR3 is TGTGCCAGCAGCCAAGATAGGTACAGGGGTGATGGCTACACCTTC. Translated: CASSQDRYRGDGYTF.

The genes are TRBV27 and TRBJ1-6, with 10 nucleotides matching TRBD1. CDR1 is MNHEY, CDR2 SMNVEV, per germline (reference sequence). The CDR3 length is 14 residues. The J segment lost 13 bases and the V segment lost 4 bases, leaving 7 bases of the junction unmatched. The CDR3 DNA reads as TGTGCCAGCAGTTGGAGACAGGGGGCGGGTCCCCTCCACTTT. Its translation is CASSWRQGAGPLHF.

This sequence joins TRBV7-9 and TRBJ1-5; perhaps TRBD1 as D (5 bases). CDR3 size: 14 residues. Trimming shortened V by 3 bases and J by 3 bases, and 9 bases separated the two germline ends. Germline V gives CDR1 SEHNR, CDR2 FQNEAQ (reference sequence). CDR3 region: CASSFQGPNQPQHF. CDR3 coding DNA: TGTGCCAGCAGCTTCCAGGGACCCAATCAGCCCCAGCATTTT.

CDR3 in amino acids: CASTSSGMNEQFF. The CDR3 DNA is TGTGCCAGCACCTCTAGCGGGATGAATGAGCAGTTCTTC. V usage is TRBV7-9 and J usage is TRBJ2-1; 9 nucleotides align to TRBD2. The CDR3 totals 13 residues. V dropped 7 bases and J dropped 7; count of bases not matched to a gene: 5. Germline CDR1 SEHNR, CDR2 FQNEAQ (reference sequence).

The V call is TRBV24-1, the J call TRBJ2-5, with D tentatively TRBD2 (7 bases). The germline V and J ends were trimmed by 5 bases and 3 bases, with 18 bases remaining between them. The CDR3 is 16 amino acids. Germline V gene sequence: CDR1 KGHDR, CDR2 SFDVKD. The CDR3: CATSARGGPGEETQYF. CDR3 sequence (DNA): TGTGCCACCAGTGCTAGGGGGGGGCCGGGAGAAGAGACCCAGTACTTC.

The rearrangement links TRBV19 to TRBJ2-2, with no clear D. Deletions cut 5 bases from V and 5 bases from J, with 12 bases between. Looked up from germline, CDR1 is LNHDA and CDR2 is SQIVND (reference sequence). This CDR3 has 14 amino acids. This CDR3 reads CASSQIGFTGELFF. The DNA of the CDR3 is TGTGCCAGTAGTCAAATAGGGTTTACCGGGGAGCTGTTTTTT.

As to this clone: One end of the junction fails to match germline, which may point to a read error. The rearrangement links TRBV7-7 to TRBJ1-4; D ambiguous. CDR3 size: 15 residues. The germline CDR1 and CDR2 sequences are SSHAT and FNYEAQ (reference sequence). CDR3 in amino acids: CASSLASYPRGKLFF. CDR3 bases: TGTGCTAGCAGCTTAGCGTCATACCCACGAGGAAAACTGTTTTTT.

This clone was seen only once. The genes are TRBV5-5 and TRBJ2-5; no clear D. The CDR3 totals 11 residues. CDR1 and CDR2 from the germline V gene are SGHKS and YYEKEE (reference sequence). Trimming cost V 2 bases and J 5 bases, with 4 bases left between them. The CDR3 reads CASSFPETQYF. The CDR3, as DNA: TGTGCCAGCAGCTTTCCGGAGACCCAGTACTTC.

This clone was seen only once. The rearrangement uses TRBV11-2 and TRBJ2-5, with 7 bases aligning to TRBD1. Unmatched junction bases numbered 6, after V lost 6 bases and J lost 2 bases. Germline V CDR1 and CDR2: SGHAT, FQNNGV. The CDR3 loop spans 14 amino acids. In DNA, the CDR3 is TGTGCCAGCAGGCATCCGGGACAGCAAGAGACCCAGTACTTC. Protein: CASRHPGQQETQYF.

V and J are TRBV4-1 and TRBJ1-2, with TRBD1 as a possible D gene (5 bases). Germline CDR1 and CDR2: MGHRA and YSYEKL. The CDR3 is made up of 17 amino acids. Trimming cost V 0 bases and J 3 bases, with 17 bases left between them. The CDR3 coding sequence is TGCGCCAGCAGCCAAGATAATGAGGGACCAGGATACTATGGCTACACCTTC. Its protein product is CASSQDNEGPGYYGYTF.

The J gene is TRBJ1-2, the V gene TRBV3-1 (or the pseudogene TRBV3-2); maybe TRBD1 (5 bases). This CDR3 has 14 residues. The V end was cut by 3 bases, the J end by 3 bases, with 11 bases between. Germline CDR1 and CDR2: LGHDT and YNNKEL (reference sequence). The CDR3 nucleotides read TGTGCCAGCAGCCATGGGGGGATCCACTATGGCTACACCTTC. Residues: CASSHGGIHYGYTF.

The rearrangement links TRBV28 to TRBJ2-7; 7 bases agree with TRBD2. Trimming removed 6 bases from V and 4 bases from J; junction bases left unmatched: 9. The length of the CDR3 is 14 residues. CDR1 is MDHEN and CDR2 is SYDVKM in the germline V gene. Here the CDR3 reads CASRPSGRVYEQYF. CDR3 sequence (DNA): TGTGCCAGCAGGCCTAGCGGCCGAGTGTACGAGCAGTACTTC.

V is TRBV11-2 and J is TRBJ2-2; TRBD1 matches 7 bases. The CDR3 sequence is 14 residues long. The germline V gene encodes CDR1 SGHAT and CDR2 FQNNGV. Trimming cost V 2 bases and J 4 bases; bases outside gene matches: 1. In nucleotides, the CDR3 is TGTGCCAGCAGCTTACCAGGGGGCACCGGGGAGCTGTTTTTT. It codes for CASSLPGGTGELFF.